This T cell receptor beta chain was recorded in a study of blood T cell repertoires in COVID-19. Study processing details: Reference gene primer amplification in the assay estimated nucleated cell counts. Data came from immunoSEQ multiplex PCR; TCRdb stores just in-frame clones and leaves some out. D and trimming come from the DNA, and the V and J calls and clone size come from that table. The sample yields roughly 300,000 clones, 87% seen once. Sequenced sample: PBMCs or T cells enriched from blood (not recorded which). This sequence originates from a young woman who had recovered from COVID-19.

Written as DNA, the CDR3 is TGTGCCAGTACCCTCCGGACAGGAGCTAACTATGGCTACACCTTC. It yields the protein CASTLRTGANYGYTF. V usage is TRBV19 and J usage is TRBJ1-2; 7 bases align to TRBD1. The CDR3 loop spans 15 amino acids. Trimming took 7 bases from V and 0 from J; bases not matched to a gene: 8. Germline values: CDR1 LNHDA, CDR2 SQIVND (reference sequence).